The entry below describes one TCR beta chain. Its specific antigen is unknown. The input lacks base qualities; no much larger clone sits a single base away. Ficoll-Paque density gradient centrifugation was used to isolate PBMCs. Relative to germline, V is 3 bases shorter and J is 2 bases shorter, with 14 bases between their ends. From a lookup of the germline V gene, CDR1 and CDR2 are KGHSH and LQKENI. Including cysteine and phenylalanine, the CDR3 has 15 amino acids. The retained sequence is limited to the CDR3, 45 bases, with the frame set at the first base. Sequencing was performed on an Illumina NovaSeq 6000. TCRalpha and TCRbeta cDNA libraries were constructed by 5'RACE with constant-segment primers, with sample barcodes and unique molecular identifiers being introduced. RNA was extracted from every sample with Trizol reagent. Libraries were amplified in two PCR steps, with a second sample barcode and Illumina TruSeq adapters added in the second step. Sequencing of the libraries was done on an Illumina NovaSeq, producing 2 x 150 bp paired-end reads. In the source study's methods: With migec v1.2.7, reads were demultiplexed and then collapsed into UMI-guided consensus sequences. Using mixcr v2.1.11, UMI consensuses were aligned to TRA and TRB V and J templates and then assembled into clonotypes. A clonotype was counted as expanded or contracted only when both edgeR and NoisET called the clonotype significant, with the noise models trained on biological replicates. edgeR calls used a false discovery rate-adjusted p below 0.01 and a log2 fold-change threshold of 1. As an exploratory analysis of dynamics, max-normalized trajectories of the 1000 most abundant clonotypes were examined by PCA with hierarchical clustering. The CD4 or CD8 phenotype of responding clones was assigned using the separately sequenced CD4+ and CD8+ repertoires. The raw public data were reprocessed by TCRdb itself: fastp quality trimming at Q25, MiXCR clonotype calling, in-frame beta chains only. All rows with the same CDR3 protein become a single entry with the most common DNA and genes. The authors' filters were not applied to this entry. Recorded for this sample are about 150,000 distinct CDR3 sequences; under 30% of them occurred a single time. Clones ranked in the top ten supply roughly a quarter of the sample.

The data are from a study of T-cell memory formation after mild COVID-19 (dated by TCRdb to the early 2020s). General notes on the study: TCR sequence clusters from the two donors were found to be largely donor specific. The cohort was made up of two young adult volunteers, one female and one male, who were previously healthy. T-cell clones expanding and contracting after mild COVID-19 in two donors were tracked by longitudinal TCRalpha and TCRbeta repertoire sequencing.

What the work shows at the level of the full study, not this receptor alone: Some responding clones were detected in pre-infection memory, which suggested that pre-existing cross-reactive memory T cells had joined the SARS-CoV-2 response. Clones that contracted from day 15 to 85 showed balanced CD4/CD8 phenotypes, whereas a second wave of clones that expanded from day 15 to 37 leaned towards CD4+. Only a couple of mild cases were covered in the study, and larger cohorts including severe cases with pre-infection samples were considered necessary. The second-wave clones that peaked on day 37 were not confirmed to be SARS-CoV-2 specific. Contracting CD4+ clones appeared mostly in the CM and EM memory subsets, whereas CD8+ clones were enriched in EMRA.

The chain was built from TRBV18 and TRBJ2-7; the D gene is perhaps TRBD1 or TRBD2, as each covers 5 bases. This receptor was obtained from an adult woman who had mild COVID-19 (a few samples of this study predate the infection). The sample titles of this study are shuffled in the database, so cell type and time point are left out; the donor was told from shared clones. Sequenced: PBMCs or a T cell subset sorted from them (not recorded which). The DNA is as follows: TGTGCCAGCTCACCCCTCAACGAGGGGACCTACGAGCAGTACTTC. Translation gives CASSPLNEGTYEQYF. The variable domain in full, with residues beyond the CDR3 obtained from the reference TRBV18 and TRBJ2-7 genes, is NAGVMQNPRHLVRRRGQEARLRCSPMKGHSHVYWYRQLPEEGLKFMVYLQKENIIDESGMPKERFSAEFPKEGPSILRIQQVVRGDSAAYFCASSPLNEGTYEQYFGPGTRLTVT.